This T cell receptor beta chain originates from a study of blood T cell repertoires in COVID-19. In the study overall: Italy, Spain and the United States were the sources of the convalescent and acute COVID-19 samples. Sources were T cells, B-cell-depleted T cells, or PBMCs; the material itself was cDNA or gDNA.

The CDR3 contains 16 residues. Per the germline V gene, CDR1 is SGHDT and CDR2 is YYEEEE. V shed 3 bases, J shed 4 bases, and the junction held 11 bases outside the gene matches. The authors' processing: Reference gene primer amplification yielded estimated nucleated cell counts. The repertoire was sequenced with immunoSEQ multiplex PCR; TCRdb's copy has only in-frame clones and lacks some. V and J calls plus clone size are reproduced from that table; the DNA served to infer D and trimming. The sample carries 170,000 or so clones, 80% to 90% recorded once. This chain links TRBV5-6 with TRBJ2-5; 8 nucleotides line up with TRBD2. Sequencing was performed on peripheral blood. This clonotype originated in a woman under 30 who had recovered from COVID-19. This chain's CDR3 is CASSSDSGAGVETQYF. The CDR3 DNA sequence: TGTGCCAGCAGCTCAGATAGCGGGGCCGGGGTAGAGACCCAGTACTTC. Supplemented by reference TRBV5-6 and TRBJ2-5, the full variable domain reads DAGVTQSPTHLIKTRGQQVTLRCSPKSGHDTVSWYQQALGQGPQFIFQYYEEEERQRGNFPDRFSGHQFPNYSSELNVNALLLGDSALYLCASSSDSGAGVETQYFGPGTRLLVL.